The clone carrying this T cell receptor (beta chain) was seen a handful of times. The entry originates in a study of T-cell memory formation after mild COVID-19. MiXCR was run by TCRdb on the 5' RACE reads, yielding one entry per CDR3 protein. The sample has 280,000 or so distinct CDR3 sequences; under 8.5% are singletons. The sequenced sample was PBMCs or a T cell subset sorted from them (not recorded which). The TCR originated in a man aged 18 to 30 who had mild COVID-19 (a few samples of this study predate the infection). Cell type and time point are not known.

In DNA, the CDR3 is TGTGCCAGCAGCTTGTACAGGGATGGAAACACCATATATTTT. It encodes CASSLYRDGNTIYF. The chain has TRBV7-2 and TRBJ1-3; D possibly corresponds to TRBD1 (6 bases). CDR1 and CDR2 (germline): SGHTA, FQGNSA. V lost 3 bases and J lost 3, with 9 bases in between. This CDR3 is 14 amino acids long.